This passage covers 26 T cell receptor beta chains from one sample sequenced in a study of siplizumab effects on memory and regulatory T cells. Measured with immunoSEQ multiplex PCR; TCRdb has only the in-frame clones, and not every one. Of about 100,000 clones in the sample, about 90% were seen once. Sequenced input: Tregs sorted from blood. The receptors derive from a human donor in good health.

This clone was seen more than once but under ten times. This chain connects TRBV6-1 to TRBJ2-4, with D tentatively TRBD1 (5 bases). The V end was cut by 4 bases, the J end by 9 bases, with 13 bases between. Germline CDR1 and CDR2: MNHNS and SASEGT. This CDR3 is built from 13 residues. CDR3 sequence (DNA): TGTGCCAGCAGTGTGACAGTCTTCGGCATTCAGTACTTC. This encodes CASSVTVFGIQYF.

The CDR3: CASSSRRGSTDTQYF. The CDR3 nucleotides read TGTGCCAGCAGCTCACGACGGGGAAGCACAGATACGCAGTATTTT. The V and J genes are TRBV5-5 and TRBJ2-3; D is perhaps TRBD2 (5 bases). This CDR3 has 15 residues. Germline loops: CDR1 SGHKS, CDR2 YYEKEE (reference sequence). V dropped 3 bases and J dropped 0 bases, with 11 bases sitting between them. The full variable domain, completed using reference TRBV5-5 and TRBJ2-3, is DAGVTQSPTHLIKTRGQQVTLRCSPISGHKSVSWYQQVLGQGPQFIFQYYEKEERGRGNFPDRFSARQFPNYSSELNVNALLLGDSALYLCASSSRRGSTDTQYFGPGTRLTVL.

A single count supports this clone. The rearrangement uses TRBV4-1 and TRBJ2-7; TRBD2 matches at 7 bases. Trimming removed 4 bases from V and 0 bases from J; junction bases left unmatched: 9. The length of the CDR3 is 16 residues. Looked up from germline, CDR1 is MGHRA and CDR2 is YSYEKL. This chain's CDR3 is CASSPLLAVLSYEQYF. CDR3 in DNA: TGCGCCAGCAGCCCCCTTCTAGCGGTCCTCTCCTACGAGCAGTACTTC.

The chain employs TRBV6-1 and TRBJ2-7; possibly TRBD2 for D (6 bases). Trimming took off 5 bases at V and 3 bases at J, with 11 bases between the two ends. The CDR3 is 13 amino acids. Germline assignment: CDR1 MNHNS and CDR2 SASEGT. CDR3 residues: CASSLEGDYEQYF. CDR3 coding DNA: TGTGCCAGCAGTCTGGAGGGAGACTACGAGCAGTACTTC.

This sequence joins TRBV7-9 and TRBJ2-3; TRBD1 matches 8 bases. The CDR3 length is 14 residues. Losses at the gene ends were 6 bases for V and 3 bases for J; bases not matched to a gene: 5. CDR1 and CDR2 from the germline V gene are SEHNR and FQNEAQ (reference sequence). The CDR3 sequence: CASRWTGMTDTQYF. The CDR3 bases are TGTGCCAGCAGATGGACAGGGATGACAGATACGCAGTATTTT.

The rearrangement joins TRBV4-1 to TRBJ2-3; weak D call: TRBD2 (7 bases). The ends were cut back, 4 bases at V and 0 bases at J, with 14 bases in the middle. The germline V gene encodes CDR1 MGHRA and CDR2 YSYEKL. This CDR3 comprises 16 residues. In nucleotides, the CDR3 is TGCGCCAGCAGCCCCCGTGGGGGGGCTAGCACAGATACGCAGTATTTT. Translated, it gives CASSPRGGASTDTQYF.

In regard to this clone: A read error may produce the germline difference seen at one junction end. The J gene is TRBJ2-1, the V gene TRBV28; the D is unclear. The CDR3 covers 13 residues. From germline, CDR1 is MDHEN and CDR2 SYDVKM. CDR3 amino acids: CASSFAAYHEQFF. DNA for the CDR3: TGTGCCAGCAGTTTCGCCGCCTACCATGAGCAGTTCTTC.

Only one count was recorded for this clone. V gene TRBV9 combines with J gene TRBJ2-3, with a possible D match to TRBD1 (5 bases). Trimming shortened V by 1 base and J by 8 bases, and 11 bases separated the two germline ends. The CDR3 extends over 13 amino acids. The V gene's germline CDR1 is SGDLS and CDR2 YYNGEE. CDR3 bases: TGTGCCAGCAGCGTAACAGGCGAAGTTACGCAGTATTTT. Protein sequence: CASSVTGEVTQYF.

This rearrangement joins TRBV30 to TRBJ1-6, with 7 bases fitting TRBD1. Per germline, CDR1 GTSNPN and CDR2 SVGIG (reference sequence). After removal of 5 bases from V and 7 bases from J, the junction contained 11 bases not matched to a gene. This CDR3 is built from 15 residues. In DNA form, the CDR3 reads TGTGCCTGGGCGGCTTGGGACAGCAAAAATTCACCCCTCCACTTT. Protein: CAWAAWDSKNSPLHF.

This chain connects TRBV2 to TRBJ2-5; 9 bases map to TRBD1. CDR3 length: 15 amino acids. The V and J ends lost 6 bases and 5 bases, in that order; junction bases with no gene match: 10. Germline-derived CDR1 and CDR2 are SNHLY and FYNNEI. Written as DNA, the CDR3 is TGTGCCAGCAGATACACTACAGGGGGCCAGGAGACCCAGTACTTC. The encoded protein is CASRYTTGGQETQYF.

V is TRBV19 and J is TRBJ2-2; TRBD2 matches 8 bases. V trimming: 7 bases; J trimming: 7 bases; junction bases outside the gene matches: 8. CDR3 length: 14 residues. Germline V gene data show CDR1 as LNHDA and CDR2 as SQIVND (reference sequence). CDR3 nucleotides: TGTGCCAGTATAACTAGCGGAGGAGACGGGGAGCTGTTTTTT. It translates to CASITSGGDGELFF.

CDR3 nucleotide sequence: TGTGCCAGCAGCTCCCTCGGAGGGGAGACCCAGTACTTC. Translating it yields CASSSLGGETQYF. The V and J genes are TRBV7-3 and TRBJ2-5; TRBD2 might be the D (6 bases). The V end was cut by 4 bases, the J end by 5 bases, with 11 bases between. Germline V gives CDR1 SGHTA, CDR2 FQGTGA. The CDR3 has 13 amino acids.

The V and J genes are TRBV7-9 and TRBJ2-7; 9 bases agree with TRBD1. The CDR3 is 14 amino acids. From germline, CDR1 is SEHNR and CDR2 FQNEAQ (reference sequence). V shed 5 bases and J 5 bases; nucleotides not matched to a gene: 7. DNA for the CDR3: TGTGCCAGCAGCATACAGGGGGCTCTCGACGAGCAGTACTTC. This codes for CASSIQGALDEQYF.

CDR3 in DNA: TGTGCCAGCAGTCAAGGGTCCTACGAGCAGTACTTC. It codes for CASSQGSYEQYF. J is TRBJ2-7 and V is TRBV25-1, with unresolved D. V gave up 5 bases and J gave up 1 base, with 6 bases separating them. Germline V gene data show CDR1 as MGHDK and CDR2 as SYGVNS. The CDR3 length is 12 residues.

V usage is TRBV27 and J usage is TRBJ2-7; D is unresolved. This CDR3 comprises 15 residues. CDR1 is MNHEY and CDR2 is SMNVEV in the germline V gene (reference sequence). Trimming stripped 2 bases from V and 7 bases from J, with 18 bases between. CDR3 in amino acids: CASSLDGWGSLEQYF. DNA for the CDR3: TGTGCCAGCAGTTTAGACGGGTGGGGTAGTTTGGAGCAGTACTTC.

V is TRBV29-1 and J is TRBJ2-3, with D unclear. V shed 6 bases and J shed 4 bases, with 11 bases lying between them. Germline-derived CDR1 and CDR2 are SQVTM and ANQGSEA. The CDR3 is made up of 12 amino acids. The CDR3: CSVELGPDTQYF. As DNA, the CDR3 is TGCAGCGTCGAGCTTGGGCCAGATACGCAGTATTTT.

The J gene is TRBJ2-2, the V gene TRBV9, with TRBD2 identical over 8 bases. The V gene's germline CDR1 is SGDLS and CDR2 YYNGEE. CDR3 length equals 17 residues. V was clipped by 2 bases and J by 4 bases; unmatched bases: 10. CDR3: CASSVIPGTRTTGELFF. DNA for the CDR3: TGTGCCAGCAGCGTCATCCCCGGGACTAGGACCACCGGGGAGCTGTTTTTT. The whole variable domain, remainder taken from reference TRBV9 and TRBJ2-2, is DSGVTQTPKHLITATGQRVTLRCSPRSGDLSVYWYQQSLDQGLQFLIQYYNGEERAKGNILERFSAQQFPDLHSELNLSSLELGDSALYFCASSVIPGTRTTGELFFGEGSRLTVL.

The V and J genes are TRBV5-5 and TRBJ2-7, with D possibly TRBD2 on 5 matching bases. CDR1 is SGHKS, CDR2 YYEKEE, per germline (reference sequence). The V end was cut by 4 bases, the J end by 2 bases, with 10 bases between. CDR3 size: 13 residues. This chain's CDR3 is CASSPGNAYEQYF. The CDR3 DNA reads TGTGCCAGCAGCCCCGGGAACGCCTACGAGCAGTACTTC. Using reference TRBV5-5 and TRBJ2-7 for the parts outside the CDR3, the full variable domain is DAGVTQSPTHLIKTRGQQVTLRCSPISGHKSVSWYQQVLGQGPQFIFQYYEKEERGRGNFPDRFSARQFPNYSSELNVNALLLGDSALYLCASSPGNAYEQYFGPGTRLTVT.

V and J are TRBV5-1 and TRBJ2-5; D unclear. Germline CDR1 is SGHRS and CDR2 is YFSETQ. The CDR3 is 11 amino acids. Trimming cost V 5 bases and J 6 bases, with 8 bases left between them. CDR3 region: CASSSRQTQYF. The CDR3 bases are TGCGCCAGCAGTTCCCGCCAGACCCAGTACTTC.

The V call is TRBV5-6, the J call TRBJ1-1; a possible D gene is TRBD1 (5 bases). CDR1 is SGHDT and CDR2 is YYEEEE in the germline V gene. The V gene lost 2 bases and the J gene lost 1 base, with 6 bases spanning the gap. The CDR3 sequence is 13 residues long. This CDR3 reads CASSFDRNTEAFF. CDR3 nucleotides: TGTGCCAGCAGCTTCGACAGGAACACTGAAGCTTTCTTT.

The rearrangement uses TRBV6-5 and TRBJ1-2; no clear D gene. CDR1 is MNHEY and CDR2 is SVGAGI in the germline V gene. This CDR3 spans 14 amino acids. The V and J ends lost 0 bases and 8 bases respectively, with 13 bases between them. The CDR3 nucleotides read TGTGCCAGCAGTTACTCCGGGAAGAACTTGGGCTACACCTTC. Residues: CASSYSGKNLGYTF.

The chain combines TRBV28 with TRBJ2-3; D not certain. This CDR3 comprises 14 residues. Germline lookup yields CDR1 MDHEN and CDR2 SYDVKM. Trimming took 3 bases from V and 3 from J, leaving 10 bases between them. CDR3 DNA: TGTGCCAGCAGTTTTTCCGGCTCGACAGATACGCAGTATTTT. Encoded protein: CASSFSGSTDTQYF.

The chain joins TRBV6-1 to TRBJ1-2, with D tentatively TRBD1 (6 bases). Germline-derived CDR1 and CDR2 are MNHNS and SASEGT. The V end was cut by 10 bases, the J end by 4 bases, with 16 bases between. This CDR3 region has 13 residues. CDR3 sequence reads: CATRRTDSYGYTF. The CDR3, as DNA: TGTGCCACCAGGAGGACAGATAGCTATGGCTACACCTTC.

The CDR3 reads CASSPRLAGRFADTQYF. CDR3 bases: TGTGCCAGCAGCCCGAGACTGGCGGGACGTTTCGCAGATACGCAGTATTTT. The rearrangement joins TRBV7-2 to TRBJ2-3, with D possibly matching TRBD2 (6 bases). The germline V gene has CDR1 SGHTA and CDR2 FQGNSA. V lost 5 bases to trimming and J lost 4 bases, with 22 bases between them. The CDR3 spans 17 residues. Drawing the rest from reference TRBV7-2 and TRBJ2-3, the complete variable domain is GAGVSQSPSNKVTEKGKDVELRCDPISGHTALYWYRQSLGQGLEFLIYFQGNSAPDKSGLPSDRFSAERTGGSVSTLTIQRTQQEDSAVYLCASSPRLAGRFADTQYFGPGTRLTVL.

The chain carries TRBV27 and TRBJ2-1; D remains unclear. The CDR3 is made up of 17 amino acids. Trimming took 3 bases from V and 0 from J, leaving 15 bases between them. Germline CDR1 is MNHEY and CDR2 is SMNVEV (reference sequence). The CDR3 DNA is TGTGCCAGCAGTTTTCTTACCGACTCGAGCTCCTACAATGAGCAGTTCTTC. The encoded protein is CASSFLTDSSSYNEQFF.

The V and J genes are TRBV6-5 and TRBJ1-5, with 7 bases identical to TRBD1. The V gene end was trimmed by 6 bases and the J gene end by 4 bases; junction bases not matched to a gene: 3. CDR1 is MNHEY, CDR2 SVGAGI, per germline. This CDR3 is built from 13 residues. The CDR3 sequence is CASRQGTNQPQHF. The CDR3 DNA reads TGTGCCAGCAGACAGGGGACAAATCAGCCCCAGCATTTT.